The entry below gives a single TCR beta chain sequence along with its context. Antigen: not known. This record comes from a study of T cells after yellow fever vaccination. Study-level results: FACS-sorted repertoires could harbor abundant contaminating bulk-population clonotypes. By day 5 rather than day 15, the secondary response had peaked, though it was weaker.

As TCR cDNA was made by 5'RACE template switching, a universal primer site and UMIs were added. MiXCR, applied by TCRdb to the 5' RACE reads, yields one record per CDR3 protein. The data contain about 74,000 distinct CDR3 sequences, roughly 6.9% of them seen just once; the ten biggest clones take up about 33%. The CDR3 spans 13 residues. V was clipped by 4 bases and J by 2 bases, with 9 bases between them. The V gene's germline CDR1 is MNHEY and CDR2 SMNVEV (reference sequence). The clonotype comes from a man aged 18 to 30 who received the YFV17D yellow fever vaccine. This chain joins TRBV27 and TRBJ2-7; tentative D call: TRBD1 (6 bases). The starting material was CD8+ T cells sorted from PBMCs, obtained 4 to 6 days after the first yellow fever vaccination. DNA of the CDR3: TGTGCCAGCAGTTGGGGGCAGGCCTACGAGCAGTACTTC. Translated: CASSWGQAYEQYF.